This T cell receptor beta chain comes out of a study of monozygotic twins with inflammatory bowel disease. The study's findings and limits: On the inverse Simpson index, IBD patients scored lower for TCRbeta diversity than healthy co-twins. Background noise in patient repertoires may stem from differing immunosuppressive treatments.

This CDR3 region has 14 residues. The germline V gene has CDR1 SNHLY and CDR2 FYNNEI. Comments on this clonotype: Its antigen is not identified.

TCRdb re-called the 5' RACE reads and catalogs CDR3 proteins one per entry, DNA excluded. Its clone listing holds approximately 400,000 distinct CDR3 sequences. The sequence derives from a human donor with ulcerative colitis or Crohn's disease, or a healthy co-twin of an affected twin (not recorded which). The chain uses TRBV2 and TRBJ2-7. Source material: blood. CDR3 amino acids: CASSEKESSYEQYF.